This T cell receptor beta chain was identified in a study of blood T cell repertoires in COVID-19. Study background: Acute and convalescent COVID-19 specimens originated in the United States, Italy and Spain. PBMCs, B-cell-depleted T cells, or T cells were the source of the cDNA or gDNA that made up the material.

J lost 4 bases, V lost 3 bases, and 1 base had no gene match. This CDR3 contains 13 residues. CDR1 is MNHEY and CDR2 is SMNVEV in the germline V gene (reference sequence). In the source study's methods: Amplification of reference gene primers provided the estimated nucleated cell counts. Sequenced by immunoSEQ multiplex PCR; TCRdb stores in-frame clones only, minus some. From that table come the V and J calls and clone size; the DNA was used to work out D and trimming. This sample has 45,000 to 55,000 clones, with 86% found just once. The receptor was derived from a man in his 70s with active COVID-19. The V and J genes are TRBV27 and TRBJ1-1, with 8 positions matching TRBD1. The sequencing input was peripheral blood. DNA of the CDR3: TGTGCCAGCAGTTTTACAGGGGGCACTGAAGCTTTCTTT. This codes for CASSFTGGTEAFF.